This TCR beta chain was found in a study of PD-L1 blockade in urothelial cancer. Overall study: Patients' prior chemotherapy regimens numbered 0 to 3.

The CDR3 is made up of 16 amino acids. Germline CDR1 and CDR2: MGHRA and YSYEKL. After removal of 4 bases from V and 5 bases from J, the junction contained 11 bases not matched to a gene. Time point: pretreatment peripheral blood. Each individual provided 1 to 8 samples (taken pretreatment and on-treatment). Data came from immunoSEQ multiplex PCR; TCRdb stores just in-frame clones and leaves some out. The profile shows 60,000 to 70,000 clones, 75% to 90% of them singletons. This receptor was taken from a man in his 70s with urothelial cancer. Sample: PBMCs, taken around atezolizumab (anti-PD-L1) treatment. The genes are TRBV4-1 and TRBJ2-3, with TRBD2 matching 8 bases. CDR3 nucleotide sequence: TGCGCCAGCAGCCCAAAGTCCGCGGGAGGTGAAGATACGCAGTATTTT. It is translated as CASSPKSAGGEDTQYF.